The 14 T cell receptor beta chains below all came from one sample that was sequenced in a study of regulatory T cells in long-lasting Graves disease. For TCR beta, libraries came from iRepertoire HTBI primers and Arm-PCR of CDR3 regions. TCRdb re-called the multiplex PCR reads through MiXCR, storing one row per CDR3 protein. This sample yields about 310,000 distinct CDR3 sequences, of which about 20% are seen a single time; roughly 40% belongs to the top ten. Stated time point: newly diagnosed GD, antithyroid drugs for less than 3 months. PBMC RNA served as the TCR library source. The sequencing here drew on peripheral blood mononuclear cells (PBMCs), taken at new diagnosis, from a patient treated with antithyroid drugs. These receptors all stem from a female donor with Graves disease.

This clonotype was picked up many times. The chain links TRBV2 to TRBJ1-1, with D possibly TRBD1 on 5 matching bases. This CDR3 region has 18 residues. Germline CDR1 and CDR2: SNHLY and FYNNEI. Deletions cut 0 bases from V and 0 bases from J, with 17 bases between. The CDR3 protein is CASSEAPEGMGMNTEAFF. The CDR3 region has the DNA TGTGCCAGCAGTGAAGCGCCGGAGGGGATGGGCATGAACACTGAAGCTTTCTTT.

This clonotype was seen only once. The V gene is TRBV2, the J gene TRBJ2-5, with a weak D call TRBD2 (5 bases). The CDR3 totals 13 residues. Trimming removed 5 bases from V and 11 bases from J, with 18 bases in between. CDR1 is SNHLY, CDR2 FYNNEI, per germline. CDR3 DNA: TGTGCCAGCAGTCACGGGATCTACAATGAGCAGTACTTC. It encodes CASSHGIYNEQYF.

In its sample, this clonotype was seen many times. The CDR3 DNA follows: TGTGCCAGCAGCGCATTCCGGGACCACAACTACAATGAGCAGTTCTTC. Residues: CASSAFRDHNYNEQFF. This chain links TRBV11-2 with TRBJ2-1; D may be TRBD1 or TRBD2 (5 bases each). Germline CDR1 and CDR2: SGHAT and FQNNGV. There are 16 residues in the CDR3. Trimming stripped 5 bases from V and 3 bases from J, with 17 bases between.

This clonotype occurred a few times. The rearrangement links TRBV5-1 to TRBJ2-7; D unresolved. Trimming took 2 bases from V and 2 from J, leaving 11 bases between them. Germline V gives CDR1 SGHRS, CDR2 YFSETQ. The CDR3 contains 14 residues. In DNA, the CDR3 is TGCGCCAGCAGCTTCTCGGCGGAGCCCTACGAGCAGTACTTC. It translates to CASSFSAEPYEQYF.

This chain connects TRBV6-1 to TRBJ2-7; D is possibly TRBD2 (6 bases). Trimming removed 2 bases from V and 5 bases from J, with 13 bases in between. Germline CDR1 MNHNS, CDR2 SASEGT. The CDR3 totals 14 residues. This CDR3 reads CASSERSSGDEQYF. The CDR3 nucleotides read TGTGCCAGCAGTGAACGTAGTAGCGGAGACGAGCAGTACTTC.

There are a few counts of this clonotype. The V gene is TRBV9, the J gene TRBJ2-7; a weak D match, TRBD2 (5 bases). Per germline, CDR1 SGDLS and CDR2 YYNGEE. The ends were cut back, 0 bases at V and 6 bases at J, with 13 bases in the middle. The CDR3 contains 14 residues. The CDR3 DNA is TGTGCCAGCAGCGTAGGGGAGTTTTGGGGCGAGCAGTACTTC. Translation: CASSVGEFWGEQYF.

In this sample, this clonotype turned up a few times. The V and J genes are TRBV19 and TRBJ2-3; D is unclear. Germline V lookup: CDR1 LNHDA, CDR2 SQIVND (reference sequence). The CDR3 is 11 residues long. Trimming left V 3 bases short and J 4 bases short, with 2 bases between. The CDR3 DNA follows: TGTGCCAGTAGTATCGCAGATACGCAGTATTTT. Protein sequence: CASSIADTQYF. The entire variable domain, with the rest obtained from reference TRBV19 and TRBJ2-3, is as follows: DGGITQSPKYLFRKEGQNVTLSCEQNLNHDAMYWYRQDPGQGLRLIYYSQIVNDFQKGDIAEGYSVSREKKESFPLTVTSAQKNPTAFYLCASSIADTQYFGPGTRLTVL.

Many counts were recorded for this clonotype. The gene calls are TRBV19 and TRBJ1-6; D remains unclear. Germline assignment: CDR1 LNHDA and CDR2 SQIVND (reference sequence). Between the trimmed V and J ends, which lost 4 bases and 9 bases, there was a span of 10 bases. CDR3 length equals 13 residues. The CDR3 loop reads CASSNRRGSPLHF. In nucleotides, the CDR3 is TGTGCCAGTAGTAACCGGCGCGGTTCACCCCTCCACTTT.

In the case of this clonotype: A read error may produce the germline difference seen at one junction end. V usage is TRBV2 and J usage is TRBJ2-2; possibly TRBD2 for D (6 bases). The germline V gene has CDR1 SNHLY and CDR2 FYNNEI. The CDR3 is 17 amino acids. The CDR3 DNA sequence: TGTGCCAGCAGGGGAACCCCTAGCGAGAGATACACCGGGGAGCTGGTTTTT. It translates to CASRGTPSERYTGELVF.

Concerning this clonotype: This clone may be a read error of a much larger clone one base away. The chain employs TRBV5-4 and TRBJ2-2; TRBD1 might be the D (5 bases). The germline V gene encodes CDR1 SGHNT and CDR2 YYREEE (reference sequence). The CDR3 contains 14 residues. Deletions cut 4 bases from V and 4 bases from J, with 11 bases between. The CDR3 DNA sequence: TGTGCCAGCAGCCCGACAGAGACCACCGGGGAGCTGTTTTTT. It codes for CASSPTETTGELFF.

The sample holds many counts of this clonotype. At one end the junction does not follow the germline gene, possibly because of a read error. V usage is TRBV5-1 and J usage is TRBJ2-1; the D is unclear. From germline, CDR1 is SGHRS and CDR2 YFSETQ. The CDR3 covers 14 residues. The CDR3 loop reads CASSLEAFGNEQFF. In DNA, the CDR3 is TGCGCCAGCAGCTTGGAGGCCTTTGGGAATGAACAGTTCTTC.

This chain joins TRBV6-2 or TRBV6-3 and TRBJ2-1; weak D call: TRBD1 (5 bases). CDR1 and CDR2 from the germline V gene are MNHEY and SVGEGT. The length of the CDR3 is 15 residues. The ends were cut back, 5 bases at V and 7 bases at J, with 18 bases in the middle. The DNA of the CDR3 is TGTGCCAGCAGTCGGAACCCTGACAGACGGAATGAGCAGTTCTTC. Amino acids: CASSRNPDRRNEQFF.

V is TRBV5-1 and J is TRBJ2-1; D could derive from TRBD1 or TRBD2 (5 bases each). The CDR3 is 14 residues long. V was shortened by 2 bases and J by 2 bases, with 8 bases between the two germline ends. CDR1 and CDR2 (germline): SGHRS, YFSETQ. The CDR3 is CASSLRGPYNEQFF. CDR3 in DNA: TGCGCCAGCAGCTTAAGGGGACCCTACAATGAGCAGTTCTTC.

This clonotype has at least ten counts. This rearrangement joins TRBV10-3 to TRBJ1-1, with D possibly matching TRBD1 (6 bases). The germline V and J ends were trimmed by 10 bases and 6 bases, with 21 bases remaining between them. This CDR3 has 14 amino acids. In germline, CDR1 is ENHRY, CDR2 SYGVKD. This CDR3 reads CATHFEQGDAEAFF. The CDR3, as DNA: TGTGCCACTCACTTTGAACAGGGAGACGCTGAAGCTTTCTTT.